The source of this T cell receptor beta chain is a study of shared clonotypes between healthy human individuals. Profiled with immunoSEQ multiplex PCR; TCRdb holds only in-frame clones, not every one. Among approximately 350,000 clones listed, 95% to 97% were seen once. Germline CDR1 reads LGHNA; CDR2 reads YNFKEQ. This CDR3 is 16 amino acids long. V gave up 0 bases and J gave up 5 bases; unmatched junction bases: 1. The specimen sequenced was memory CD8+ T cells sorted from blood. Specified subset: CD45RO+ cells pooled with CCR7-negative TemRA cells. The gene calls are TRBV4-2 and TRBJ2-5; 15 nucleotides match TRBD2. The sequence was collected from a young man in good health. CDR3 sequence: CASSQDGLAGGETQYF. The CDR3 nucleotides read TGTGCCAGCAGCCAAGACGGACTAGCGGGAGGGGAGACCCAGTACTTC.